A selection of T cell receptor beta chains follows, all from one sample in a study of post-analysis software for immune sequencing data. TCRdb redid the calling of the PCR reads with MiXCR, one entry per CDR3 protein. The data show around 500,000 distinct CDR3 sequences, with less than 40% seen just once and approximately 6% held by the top ten. The sequenced sample consisted of blood. These receptors were obtained from a girl aged 2-17 years with multiple sclerosis. Both conserved end residues are part of each CDR3. Each record gives: J gene, clone size, V gene, CDR3 protein. Rows may omit the clone size; those that give it use once, few, many or a size class.

>TRBJ2-7|-|TRBV20-1
CSAPRDRAYEQYF
>TRBJ2-7|few|TRBV6-1
CASIISGGGEQYF
>TRBJ2-3|few|TRBV24-1
CATEGTSGVASTDTQYF
>TRBJ2-3|-|TRBV5-1
CASSSTGATDTQYF
>TRBJ2-1|few|TRBV13
CASSATGLAEYNEQFF
>TRBJ1-1|-|TRBV19
CASSIARNTEAFF
>TRBJ2-5|many|TRBV7-2
CASSPLIEAGAGETQYF
>TRBJ1-1|-|TRBV7-9
CASNDRALNTEAFF
>TRBJ1-5|-|TRBV5-1
CASSAEPGQGNQPQHF
>TRBJ2-7|-|TRBV12-3/TRBV12-4
CASSPFPSEQYF
>TRBJ1-2|-|TRBV24-1
CATSGSDGYGYTF